This T cell receptor beta chain emerged from a study of blood T cell repertoires in COVID-19. Produced via immunoSEQ multiplex PCR; TCRdb's table is partial and in-frame only. The top ten hold over 5.5% of the sample, which has under 250,000 clones, about 82% seen once. The CDR3 runs to 13 residues. V gave up 4 bases and J gave up 2 bases, with 7 bases separating them. The germline gives CDR1 SGDLS, CDR2 YYNGEE. The V and J genes are TRBV9 and TRBJ1-3; no reliable D call. Sample: peripheral blood. The origin of this receptor is a woman aged 80 or over with COVID-19, enrolled during active disease. Here the CDR3 reads CASSPFPGNTIYF. For the CDR3, the DNA is TGTGCCAGCAGCCCCTTTCCTGGAAACACCATATATTTT. The full variable domain, completed using reference TRBV9 and TRBJ1-3, is DSGVTQTPKHLITATGQRVTLRCSPRSGDLSVYWYQQSLDQGLQFLIQYYNGEERAKGNILERFSAQQFPDLHSELNLSSLELGDSALYFCASSPFPGNTIYFGEGSWLTVV.